Shown below are 19 T cell receptor beta chains from a single sample sequenced in a study of blood T cells in healthy people across ages. Using a J-beta primer mix together with a sample-barcoded 5' primer, a second PCR was run for about 6 to 11 cycles. TCRdb reprocessed the 5' RACE reads with MiXCR, giving one entry per CDR3 protein. Of about 780,000 distinct CDR3 sequences listed, less than 60% were seen once; the top ten hold around 18%. The sequenced sample consisted of blood. Receptors originate from a man aged 80 or over in good health.

This clonotype was detected only once. An end of the junction differs from the germline gene, which may be a read error. In nucleotides, the CDR3 is TGTGCCAGCAGCTCCCCAGGGTCTAGCGGGACGATAGACAATGAGCGGTACTTC. As protein: CASSSPGSSGTIDNERYF. The chain links TRBV7-3 to TRBJ2-1, with 9 bases matching TRBD2. Germline CDR1 reads SGHTA; CDR2 reads FQGTGA. The CDR3 is made up of 18 amino acids.

With respect to this clonotype: Its ends do not fully match the called genes, so a read error is possible. The chain couples TRBV27 to TRBJ1-2, with D possibly TRBD1 on 6 matching bases. The germline gives CDR1 MNHEY, CDR2 SMNVEV (reference sequence). This CDR3 comprises 17 residues. CDR3 nucleotides: TGTACCAGCAGTTCTCGTGGAGGGGGGAGGTTTGACTATGGCTACACCTTC. The encoded protein is CTSSSRGGGRFDYGYTF.

The chain uses TRBV28 and TRBJ1-1, with no clear D. The CDR3 covers 11 residues. Trimming removed 6 bases at V and 5 bases at J, with 7 bases between. Germline CDR1 MDHEN, CDR2 SYDVKM. The CDR3: CASRTRTEAFF. CDR3 DNA sequence: TGTGCCAGCAGGACGCGTACTGAAGCTTTCTTT.

V is TRBV7-2 and J is TRBJ2-3, with 9 bases that match TRBD1. Germline V gene data show CDR1 as SGHTA and CDR2 as FQGNSA. The CDR3 consists of 16 residues. After removal of 0 bases from V and 14 bases from J, the junction contained 15 bases not matched to a gene. The CDR3 spells CASSLAPGQGLHLWYF. In nucleotides, the CDR3 is TGTGCCAGCAGCTTAGCCCCGGGACAGGGTCTTCATCTTTGGTATTTT.

The genes are TRBV10-3 and TRBJ2-7; the D gene is possibly TRBD2 (6 bases). The J call may not be correct, given that the DNA end is closer to TRBJ2-5. CDR3 length: 13 amino acids. Germline CDR1 is ENHRY and CDR2 is SYGVKD. CDR3: CAIRRDFEETQYF. The CDR3 DNA sequence: TGTGCCATCAGACGGGACTTCGAAGAGACCCAGTACTTC.

The chain couples TRBV4-3 to TRBJ2-3; possibly TRBD2 for D (5 bases). V lost 0 bases, J lost 2 bases, and 18 bases lay in between. The CDR3 is 18 residues long. Germline lookup yields CDR1 LGHNA and CDR2 YSLEER. The CDR3 region is CASSQDLTNGMYTDTQYF. DNA for the CDR3: TGCGCCAGCAGCCAAGATTTGACGAACGGGATGTACACAGATACGCAGTATTTT.

The J gene is TRBJ2-3, the V gene TRBV12-3 or TRBV12-4; D is unclear. Trimming removed 5 bases at V and 4 bases at J, with 10 bases between. The CDR3 runs 13 residues. CDR3: CASSIRSPDTQYF. The CDR3 bases are TGTGCCAGCAGTATACGGAGCCCAGATACGCAGTATTTT.

On this clonotype: A much bigger clone sits one base away, suggesting this may be a read error. The gene calls are TRBV3-1 and TRBJ2-7, with no clear D. The last part of the DNA fits TRBJ2-5 better; the J call may be wrong. CDR3 length: 12 amino acids. Looked up from germline, CDR1 is LGHDT and CDR2 is YNNKEL (reference sequence). This CDR3 is CASSQDWETQYF. In DNA form, the CDR3 reads TGTGCCAGCAGCCAAGATTGGGAGACCCAGTACTTC.

J is TRBJ2-1 and V is TRBV10-1, with D unclear. This CDR3 is 13 amino acids long. V was clipped by 3 bases and J by 5 bases, with 8 bases between them. CDR1 is WNHNN and CDR2 is SYGVQD in the germline V gene (reference sequence). The CDR3 loop is CASSDGRDNEQFF. The DNA for the CDR3 is TGCGCCAGCAGTGATGGACGGGACAATGAGCAGTTCTTC.

V and J are TRBV5-1 and TRBJ2-7; 8 nucleotides line up with TRBD2. Germline V gives CDR1 SGHRS, CDR2 YFSETQ. This CDR3 has 15 residues. The V gene end was trimmed by 1 base and the J gene end by 7 bases; junction bases not matched to a gene: 10. This CDR3 reads CASSLSGGRLDEQYF. DNA of the CDR3: TGCGCCAGCAGCTTGAGCGGCGGGAGGTTGGATGAGCAGTACTTC.

The V call is TRBV3-1, the J call TRBJ2-3, with D perhaps TRBD1 or TRBD2 (5 bases each). The CDR3 totals 18 residues. Germline V gives CDR1 LGHDT, CDR2 YNNKEL (reference sequence). Trimming removed 4 bases from V and 2 bases from J, with 22 bases in between. The CDR3 nucleotides are TGTGCCAGCAGCCTGGAAATCCCCGGGACCTTAAACACAGATACGCAGTATTTT. This gives the protein CASSLEIPGTLNTDTQYF.

This clonotype was observed a handful of times. The chain has TRBV6-1 and TRBJ1-6, with unresolved D. Germline V lookup: CDR1 MNHNS, CDR2 SASEGT. Trimming shortened V by 8 bases and J by 7 bases, and 12 bases separated the two germline ends. The CDR3 loop spans 13 amino acids. The CDR3 loop reads CASALSRNSPLHF. CDR3 in DNA: TGTGCCAGCGCCCTCTCGCGGAATTCACCCCTCCACTTT.

V usage is TRBV4-2 and J usage is TRBJ2-7; 8 bases line up with TRBD2. The CDR3 covers 15 residues. V shed 1 base, J shed 3 bases, and the junction held 5 bases outside the gene matches. Germline V gene sequence: CDR1 LGHNA, CDR2 YNFKEQ. In DNA form, the CDR3 reads TGTGCCAGCAGCCAAGGTGATAGCGGGAACTACGAGCAGTACTTC. This translates into CASSQGDSGNYEQYF.

The V gene is TRBV6-5, the J gene TRBJ2-1, with D maybe TRBD2 (5 bases). The CDR3 loop spans 15 amino acids. Trimming pared 3 bases from V and 5 bases from J, leaving 14 bases between. CDR1 is MNHEY, CDR2 SVGAGI, per germline. CDR3 DNA sequence: TGTGCCAGCAGTTATCACCCTAGCAGCAACAATGAGCAGTTCTTC. Translating gives CASSYHPSSNNEQFF.

This sequence joins TRBV10-3 and TRBJ2-4; D is perhaps TRBD1 (6 bases). The J call could be wrong; TRBJ2-5 is a better fit for the DNA end. The CDR3 contains 14 residues. Looked up from germline, CDR1 is ENHRY and CDR2 is SYGVKD. In DNA form, the CDR3 reads TGTGCCATCAGCCCCGTGACAGGAACAGAGACCCAGTACTTC. Protein product: CAISPVTGTETQYF.

J is TRBJ2-5 and V is TRBV30, with 8 bases that match TRBD1. The assigned J gene may be wrong: the sequence end matches TRBJ2-7 better. CDR1 is GTSNPN, CDR2 SVGIG, per germline (reference sequence). The CDR3 consists of 12 residues. The CDR3 region is CAWTGGSHEQYF. The CDR3 nucleotides are TGTGCCTGGACAGGGGGCTCGCACGAGCAGTACTTC.

CDR3 sequence reads: CASRRDRTSYNEQYF. The CDR3 nucleotides are TGTGCCAGCAGGAGGGACAGAACGTCCTACAATGAGCAGTACTTC. The J gene is TRBJ2-7, the V gene TRBV27; 7 positions agree with TRBD1. With 6 bases clipped from V and 7 bases from J, the junction kept 15 bases outside the gene matches. Germline loops: CDR1 MNHEY, CDR2 SMNVEV (reference sequence). The CDR3 loop spans 15 amino acids.

The chain has TRBV9 and TRBJ2-7; a possible D gene is TRBD2 (6 bases). Looked up from germline, CDR1 is SGDLS and CDR2 is YYNGEE. This CDR3 has 16 residues. V shed 0 bases and J shed 1 base, with 14 bases lying between them. As DNA, the CDR3 is TGTGCCAGCAGCGTAGGGTACGGGAGAATTTCCTACGAGCAGTACTTC. Its translation is CASSVGYGRISYEQYF.

There are a few counts of this clonotype. This chain joins TRBV7-2 and TRBJ2-3; D not certain. CDR1 and CDR2 (germline): SGHTA, FQGNSA. Trimming left V 1 base short and J 3 bases short, with 11 bases between. There are 15 residues in the CDR3. The CDR3 reads CASSLGGRITDTQYF. CDR3 in DNA: TGTGCCAGCAGCTTAGGTGGCCGGATAACAGATACGCAGTATTTT.